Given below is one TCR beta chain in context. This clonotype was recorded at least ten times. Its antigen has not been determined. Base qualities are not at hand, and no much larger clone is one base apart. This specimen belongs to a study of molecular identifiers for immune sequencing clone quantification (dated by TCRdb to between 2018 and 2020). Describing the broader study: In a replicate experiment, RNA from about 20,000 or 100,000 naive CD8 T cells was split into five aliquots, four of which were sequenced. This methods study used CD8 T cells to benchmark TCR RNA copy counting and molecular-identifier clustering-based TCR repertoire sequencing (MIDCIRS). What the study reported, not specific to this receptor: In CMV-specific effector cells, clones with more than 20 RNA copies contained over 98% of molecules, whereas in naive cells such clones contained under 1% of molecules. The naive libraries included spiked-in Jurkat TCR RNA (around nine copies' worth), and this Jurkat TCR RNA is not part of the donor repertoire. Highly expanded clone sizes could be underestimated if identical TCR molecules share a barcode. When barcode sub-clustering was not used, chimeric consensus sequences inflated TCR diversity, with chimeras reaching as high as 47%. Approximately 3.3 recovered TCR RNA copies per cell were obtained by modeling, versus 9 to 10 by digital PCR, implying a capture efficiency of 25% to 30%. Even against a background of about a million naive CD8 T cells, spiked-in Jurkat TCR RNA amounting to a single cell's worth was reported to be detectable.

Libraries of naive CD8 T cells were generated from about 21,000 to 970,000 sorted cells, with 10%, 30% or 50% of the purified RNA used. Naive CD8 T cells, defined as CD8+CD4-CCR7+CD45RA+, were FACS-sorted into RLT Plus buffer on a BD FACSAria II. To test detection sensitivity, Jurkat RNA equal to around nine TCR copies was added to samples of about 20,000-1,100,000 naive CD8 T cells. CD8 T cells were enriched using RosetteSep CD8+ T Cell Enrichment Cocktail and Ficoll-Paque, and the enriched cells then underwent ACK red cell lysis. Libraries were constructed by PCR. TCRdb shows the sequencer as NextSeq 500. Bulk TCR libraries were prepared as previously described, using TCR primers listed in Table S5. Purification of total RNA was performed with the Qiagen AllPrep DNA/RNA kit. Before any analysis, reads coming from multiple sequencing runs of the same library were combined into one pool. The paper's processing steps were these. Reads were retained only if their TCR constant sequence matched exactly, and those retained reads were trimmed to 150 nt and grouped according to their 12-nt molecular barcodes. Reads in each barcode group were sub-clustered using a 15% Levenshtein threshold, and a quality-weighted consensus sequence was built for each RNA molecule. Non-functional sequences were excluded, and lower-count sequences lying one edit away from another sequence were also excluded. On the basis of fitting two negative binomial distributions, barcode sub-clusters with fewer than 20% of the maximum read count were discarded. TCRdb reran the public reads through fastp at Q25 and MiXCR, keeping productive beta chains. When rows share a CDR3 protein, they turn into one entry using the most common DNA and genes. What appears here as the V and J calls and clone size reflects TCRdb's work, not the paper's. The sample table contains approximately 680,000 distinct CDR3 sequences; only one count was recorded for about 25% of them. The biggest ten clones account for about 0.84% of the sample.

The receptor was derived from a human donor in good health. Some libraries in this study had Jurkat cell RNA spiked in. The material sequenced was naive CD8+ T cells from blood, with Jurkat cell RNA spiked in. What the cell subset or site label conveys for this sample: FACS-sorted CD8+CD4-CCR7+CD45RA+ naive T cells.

The DNA sequence reads TGCGCCAGCAGCCTAGGGACAGACAGCTCCTACGAGCAGTACTTC. Its product reads: CASSLGTDSSYEQYF. The chain couples TRBV4-1 to TRBJ2-7; TRBD1 aligns with 7 central bases. Including the terminal cysteine and phenylalanine, the CDR3 comprises 15 residues. Only the CDR3 DNA is retained, 45 bases long and in frame from the first base. The germline V gene sets CDR1 to MGHRA and CDR2 to YSYEKL. For this chain, trimming is 4 bases at the V end and 0 bases at the J end, and the number of junction bases without a gene match is 6.